This T cell receptor (beta chain) was captured in a study of T cell repertoires in cytomegalovirus infection. TCRdb used MiXCR to reprocess the reads, holding one entry per CDR3 protein. This sample carries roughly 180,000 distinct CDR3 sequences, roughly a sixth of them seen once, and the ten largest clones take around 27%. Regarding this clonotype: What it recognizes is unknown.

The germline gives CDR1 SEHNR, CDR2 FQNEAQ (reference sequence). There are 15 residues in the CDR3. V was trimmed by 5 bases and J by 0 bases, leaving 11 bases between them. Broader study findings: The cumulative frequency of public TCR beta families distinguished individuals who carried CMV together with the relevant HLA.

This TCR derives from a human donor in good health (CMV status not recorded). Some clones in this sample may be carry-over from other donors' samples. The V and J genes are TRBV7-9 and TRBJ2-4; D is undetermined. The sequenced sample consisted of CD8+ T cells from PBMCs. CDR3 nucleotide sequence: TGTGCCAGCAGCCCCCCGGTCGAAGCCAAAAACATTCAGTACTTC. It specifies CASSPPVEAKNIQYF.